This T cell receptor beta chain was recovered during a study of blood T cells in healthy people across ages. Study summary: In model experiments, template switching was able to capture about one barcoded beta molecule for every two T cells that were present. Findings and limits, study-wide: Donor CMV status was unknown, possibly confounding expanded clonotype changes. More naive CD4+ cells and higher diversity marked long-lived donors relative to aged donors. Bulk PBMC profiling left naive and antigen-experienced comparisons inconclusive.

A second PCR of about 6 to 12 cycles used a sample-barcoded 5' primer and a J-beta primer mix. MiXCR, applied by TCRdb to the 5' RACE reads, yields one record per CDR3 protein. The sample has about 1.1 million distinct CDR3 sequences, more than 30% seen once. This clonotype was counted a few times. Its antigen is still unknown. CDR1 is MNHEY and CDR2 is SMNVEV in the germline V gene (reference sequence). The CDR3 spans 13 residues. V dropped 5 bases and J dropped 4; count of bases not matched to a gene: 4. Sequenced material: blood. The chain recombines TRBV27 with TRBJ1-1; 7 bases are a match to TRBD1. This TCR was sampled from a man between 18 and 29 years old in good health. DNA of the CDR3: TGTGCCAGCAGTCAAGGACAGGTCACTGAAGCTTTCTTT. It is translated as CASSQGQVTEAFF.